The clone carrying this T cell receptor (beta chain) showed up many times. The antigen remains undetermined. As the method for making TCR beta libraries, quantitative 5'-RACE with molecular barcodes was used. A single record per CDR3 protein comes from TCRdb applying MiXCR to the 5' RACE reads. The data show roughly 90,000 distinct CDR3 sequences, roughly 8% seen once. The V gene lost 2 bases and the J gene lost 3 bases, with 21 bases spanning the gap. The CDR3 runs 18 residues. From germline, CDR1 is SGHNT and CDR2 YENEEA. The data stem from a study of CD8 T cells in ankylosing spondylitis. Overall study findings and caveats: Reportedly, matched ankylosing spondylitis synovial fluid was significantly enriched for disease-linked clones.

V is TRBV11-3 and J is TRBJ2-3, with D possibly called TRBD1 or TRBD2 (7 bases each). This TCR derives from a male donor with ankylosing spondylitis or in good health (not recorded which). Specimen: blood, either unsorted or a sorted T cell fraction (not recorded which). This chain's CDR3 is CASSLSRGGGGRTDTQYF. DNA for the CDR3: TGTGCCAGCAGCTTAAGCAGGGGGGGGGGAGGTAGGACAGATACGCAGTATTTT.